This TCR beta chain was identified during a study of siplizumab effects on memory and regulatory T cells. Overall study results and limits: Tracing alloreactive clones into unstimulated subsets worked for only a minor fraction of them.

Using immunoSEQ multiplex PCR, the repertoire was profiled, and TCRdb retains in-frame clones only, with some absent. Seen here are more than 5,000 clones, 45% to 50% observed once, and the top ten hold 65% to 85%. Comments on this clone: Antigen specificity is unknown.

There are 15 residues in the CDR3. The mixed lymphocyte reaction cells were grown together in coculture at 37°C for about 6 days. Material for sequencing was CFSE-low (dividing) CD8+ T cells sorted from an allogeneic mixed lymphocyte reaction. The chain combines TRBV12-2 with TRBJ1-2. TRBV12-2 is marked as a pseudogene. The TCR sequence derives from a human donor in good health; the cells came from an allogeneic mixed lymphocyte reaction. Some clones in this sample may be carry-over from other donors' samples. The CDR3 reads CASRETRKSNYGYTF. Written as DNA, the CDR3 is TGTGCAAGTCGCGAAACCCGAAAATCTAACTATGGCTACACCTTC.